This T cell receptor beta chain came from a study of cytomegalovirus exposure and HLA in healthy donors. Use of 60 Vbeta and 13 Jbeta primers characterized the PCR. Sequenced by immunoSEQ multiplex PCR; TCRdb stores in-frame clones only, minus some. The table has 150,000 or so clones, approximately 69% seen once; the top ten hold 2.1%. This clone showed up just once. The sequence was collected from a man younger than 45 in good health and CMV-seronegative. The material sequenced was PBMCs.

CDR3 coding DNA: TGTGCCAGCTCATCAACGGGGGGCAGGGAGACCGAAGCTTTCTTT. Its protein product is CASSSTGGRETEAFF. This rearrangement joins TRBV18 to TRBJ1-1, with D possibly being TRBD1 (6 bases). Per germline, CDR1 KGHSH and CDR2 LQKENI. CDR3 size: 15 residues. Trimming took off 5 bases at V and 8 bases at J, with 21 bases between the two ends.